These 30 T cell receptor beta chains originate from one sample sequenced in a study of shared clonotypes between healthy human individuals. Only CD45RO-negative cells positively selected for CCR7 counted as naive CD8 cells, so terminally differentiated effector memory CD45RA+ cells were excluded. Sequenced by immunoSEQ multiplex PCR; TCRdb stores in-frame clones only, minus some. Counted here are some 2,000,000 clones, about 95% occurring once; the ten biggest clones make up 0.85% to 1.3%. The sample comprised naive CD8+ T cells sorted from blood. All receptors derive from a man aged 18 to 30 in good health.

The genes are TRBV5-6 and TRBJ2-7, with TRBD1 matching 9 bases. The V gene end was trimmed by 3 bases and the J gene end by 8 bases; junction bases not matched to a gene: 3. The length of the CDR3 is 12 residues. Germline V gives CDR1 SGHDT, CDR2 YYEEEE. In nucleotides, the CDR3 is TGTGCCAGCAGCTCGGACAGGGGAAAGCAGTACTTC. Translation: CASSSDRGKQYF.

Concerning this clone: The sample carries other DNA sequences with the same CDR3. The chain's CDR3 is CASSLEGVNTEAFF. Here the CDR3 DNA reads TGCGCCAGCAGCTTGGAGGGAGTAAACACTGAAGCTTTCTTT. The rearrangement joins TRBV5-1 to TRBJ1-1; D remains unclear. This CDR3 has 14 residues. The ends were cut back, 0 bases at V and 2 bases at J, with 8 bases in the middle. Germline values: CDR1 SGHRS, CDR2 YFSETQ.

The chain links TRBV30 to TRBJ1-2, with TRBD1 identical over 10 bases. The CDR3 length is 16 residues. V trimming: 0 bases; J trimming: 6 bases; junction bases outside the gene matches: 10. Germline loops: CDR1 GTSNPN, CDR2 SVGIG (reference sequence). The CDR3 DNA follows: TGTGCCTGGAGTGTCCAACCGGGACAGGGGATTGATGGCTACACCTTC. It encodes CAWSVQPGQGIDGYTF.

The chain combines TRBV2 with TRBJ2-7; D is unclear. Trimming cost V 3 bases and J 6 bases, with 9 bases left between them. The CDR3 runs to 12 residues. Germline loops: CDR1 SNHLY, CDR2 FYNNEI. The CDR3 is CASSDALGEQYF. CDR3 in DNA: TGTGCCAGCAGTGATGCGTTAGGCGAGCAGTACTTC.

V is TRBV5-1 and J is TRBJ2-3; D ambiguous. The CDR3 is made up of 18 amino acids. V shed 4 bases and J shed 0 bases, with 21 bases lying between them. Germline V CDR1 and CDR2: SGHRS, YFSETQ. The CDR3 bases are TGCGCCAGCAGCGCTTTGGGCCCTCTGGACCGTAGCACAGATACGCAGTATTTT. Translating gives CASSALGPLDRSTDTQYF.

This sequence joins TRBV7-8 and TRBJ1-2; 7 positions match TRBD1. The CDR3 spans 14 residues. Germline trimming cut 5 bases from V and 5 bases from J; bases unmatched to any gene: 8. Germline values: CDR1 SGHVS, CDR2 FQNEAQ. The CDR3 loop reads CASSRSDRIYGYTF. CDR3 in DNA: TGTGCCAGCAGCCGATCGGACAGGATATATGGCTACACCTTC.

A single count supports this clone. The chain carries TRBV6-6 and TRBJ2-3; 9 bases map to TRBD1. The CDR3 length is 15 residues. V dropped 5 bases and J dropped 6; count of bases not matched to a gene: 9. Germline V gene sequence: CDR1 MNHNY, CDR2 SVGAGI (reference sequence). The CDR3 DNA follows: TGTGCCAGCAGTCACCCTGTGGACAGGGGTGATACGCAGTATTTT. This translates into CASSHPVDRGDTQYF.

The chain employs TRBV11-2 and TRBJ2-7; 8 bases are a match to TRBD2. The CDR3 covers 17 residues. V lost 1 base and J lost 4; bases outside the gene matches: 12. CDR1 SGHAT and CDR2 FQNNGV come from the germline V gene. The CDR3: CASSLGTSTFAKYEQYF. Here the CDR3 DNA reads TGTGCCAGCAGCTTAGGGACTAGCACATTTGCTAAGTACGAGCAGTACTTC.

J is TRBJ1-1 and V is TRBV13; the match to TRBD1 covers 7 bases. Germline-derived CDR1 and CDR2 are PRHDT and FYEKMQ (reference sequence). V was clipped by 5 bases and J by 0 bases; unmatched bases: 3. There are 14 residues in the CDR3. CDR3 nucleotides: TGTGCCAGCAGCCAAGGACAGGTGAACACTGAAGCTTTCTTT. It codes for CASSQGQVNTEAFF.

J is TRBJ2-2 and V is TRBV29-1; D remains unclear. This CDR3 is built from 13 residues. Germline CDR1 SQVTM, CDR2 ANQGSEA. Trimming took off 7 bases at V and 2 bases at J, with 11 bases between the two ends. The CDR3 here is CSAGRVNTGELFF. The CDR3 DNA reads as TGCAGCGCCGGACGGGTTAACACCGGGGAGCTGTTTTTT.

This clone showed up just once. V gene TRBV15 combines with J gene TRBJ1-1, with a weak D call TRBD1 (6 bases). The CDR3 is 14 amino acids. CDR1 is LNHNV, CDR2 YYDKDF, per germline (reference sequence). The V and J ends lost 0 bases and 5 bases respectively, with 10 bases between them. The CDR3 region has the DNA TGTGCCACCAGCAGAGATAAAGGGGGGACTGAAGCTTTCTTT. Amino acids: CATSRDKGGTEAFF.

This rearrangement joins TRBV5-1 to TRBJ2-7; 13 positions match TRBD2. The CDR3 length is 17 residues. V shed 4 bases and J 4 bases; nucleotides not matched to a gene: 11. Germline-derived CDR1 and CDR2 are SGHRS and YFSETQ. CDR3 in DNA: TGCGCCAGCAGCGCGACGGGACTAGCGGGGAGCCTGTACGAGCAGTACTTC. It translates to CASSATGLAGSLYEQYF.

This clone was observed once. Other DNA sequences in this specimen translate into the identical CDR3. The V call is TRBV28, the J call TRBJ1-2, with 8 nucleotides matching TRBD1. Germline V gene lookup returns CDR1 MDHEN and CDR2 SYDVKM. The ends lost 6 bases at V and 2 bases at J; junction bases unmatched: 2. The CDR3 is made up of 13 amino acids. In nucleotides, the CDR3 is TGTGCCAGCAGCGGGACAGGAAACTATGGCTACACCTTC. It translates to CASSGTGNYGYTF.

The V gene is TRBV4-3, the J gene TRBJ2-7, with D uncertain. The germline V and J ends were trimmed by 0 bases and 3 bases, with 15 bases remaining between them. The CDR3 is made up of 16 amino acids. Germline CDR1 is LGHNA and CDR2 is YSLEER. CDR3: CASSQDFNGELYEQYF. The DNA of the CDR3 is TGCGCCAGCAGCCAAGATTTCAATGGTGAACTCTACGAGCAGTACTTC.

The chain combines TRBV27 with TRBJ1-4; D is unclear. Germline CDR1 is MNHEY and CDR2 is SMNVEV (reference sequence). There are 14 residues in the CDR3. The ends were cut back, 5 bases at V and 6 bases at J, with 13 bases in the middle. CDR3 nucleotide sequence: TGTGCCAGCAGTCCGACCGGGTCCTATGAAAAACTGTTTTTT. As protein: CASSPTGSYEKLFF.

As to this clone: One end of the junction fails to match germline, which may point to a read error. Other DNA sequences from this sample encode an identical CDR3 as well. The rearrangement links TRBV2 to TRBJ1-2, with TRBD1 as a possible D gene (6 bases). This CDR3 spans 11 amino acids. CDR1 is SNHLY, CDR2 FYNNEI, per germline. CDR3 nucleotides: TGTGCCAGCAGCGAAGGGGGTGGCTACACCTTC. This encodes CASSEGGGYTF.

The gene calls are TRBV27 and TRBJ2-1; D remains ambiguous. This CDR3 is built from 11 residues. Germline-derived CDR1 and CDR2 are MNHEY and SMNVEV (reference sequence). The V end was cut by 7 bases, the J end by 8 bases, with 9 bases between. CDR3 in amino acids: CASILGDEQFF. CDR3 nucleotides: TGTGCCAGCATTCTTGGGGATGAGCAGTTCTTC.

The genes are TRBV7-9 and TRBJ2-7; 8 nucleotides align to TRBD1. From germline, CDR1 is SEHNR and CDR2 FQNEAQ (reference sequence). The V segment lost 6 bases and the J segment 9 bases; nucleotides outside the gene matches: 4. This CDR3 comprises 11 residues. CDR3 nucleotide sequence: TGTGCCAGCAGGCAGACAGGGGTGCAGTACTTC. Its protein is CASRQTGVQYF.

For this clone: The same CDR3 can be traced to other DNA sequences in this sample. This sequence joins TRBV4-1 and TRBJ2-7; 10 bases agree with TRBD1. J lost 4 bases, V lost 0 bases, and 3 bases had no gene match. The CDR3 covers 15 residues. CDR1 is MGHRA and CDR2 is YSYEKL in the germline V gene. This chain's CDR3 is CASSQDPDRGYEQYF. For the CDR3, the DNA is TGCGCCAGCAGCCAAGACCCGGACAGGGGGTACGAGCAGTACTTC.

Remarks on this clone: Additional DNA sequences in this sample encode the identical CDR3. The rearrangement uses TRBV7-9 and TRBJ2-3; D remains ambiguous. Germline CDR1 is SEHNR and CDR2 is FQNEAQ (reference sequence). This CDR3 spans 12 amino acids. Trimming cost V 6 bases and J 5 bases, with 9 bases left between them. The CDR3 protein is CASSQTGDTQYF. CDR3 coding DNA: TGTGCCAGCAGTCAAACGGGAGATACGCAGTATTTT.

This clone came up a few times. This CDR3 is also generated by other DNA sequences in the sample. This chain joins TRBV4-1 and TRBJ2-7, with TRBD1 as a possible D gene (5 bases). In germline, CDR1 is MGHRA, CDR2 YSYEKL. The V end was cut by 1 base, the J end by 3 bases, with 7 bases between. CDR3 size: 13 residues. Written as DNA, the CDR3 is TGCGCCAGCAGCCAAGCAGGGAACTACGAGCAGTACTTC. It specifies CASSQAGNYEQYF.

The CDR3 here is CASSLSGQGTDTQYF. CDR3 bases: TGCGCCAGCAGCCTCTCGGGACAGGGCACAGATACGCAGTATTTT. The chain carries TRBV5-1 and TRBJ2-3, with 8 bases that match TRBD1. V shed 4 bases, J shed 1 base, and the junction held 5 bases outside the gene matches. Germline V gene sequence: CDR1 SGHRS, CDR2 YFSETQ. This CDR3 has 15 residues.

This clone appeared a single time. The chain couples TRBV5-1 to TRBJ2-5; 7 bases are a match to TRBD1. The length of the CDR3 is 15 residues. Germline CDR1 SGHRS, CDR2 YFSETQ. The junction had 4 bases not matched to a gene; V was cut back by 0 bases and J by 2 bases. CDR3 in DNA: TGCGCCAGCAGCTTGGGGTGGACAGGACAAGAGACCCAGTACTTC. It is translated as CASSLGWTGQETQYF.

The CDR3 nucleotides are TGTGCCACCGCCAGACAGGGGGGAGGCAATGAGCAGTTCTTC. Translating gives CATARQGGGNEQFF. The V gene is TRBV15, the J gene TRBJ2-1; TRBD1 aligns across 9 bases. The CDR3 runs to 14 residues. The V gene end was trimmed by 8 bases and the J gene end by 6 bases; junction bases not matched to a gene: 8. The germline CDR1 and CDR2 sequences are LNHNV and YYDKDF (reference sequence).

The sample holds one count of this clone. The chain employs TRBV25-1 and TRBJ2-3; the match to TRBD2 covers 7 bases. Germline assignment: CDR1 MGHDK and CDR2 SYGVNS. The CDR3 length is 15 residues. V shed 4 bases, J shed 4 bases, and the junction held 8 bases outside the gene matches. CDR3 residues: CASSGGLVKADTQYF. The CDR3 region has the DNA TGTGCCAGCAGTGGTGGACTAGTGAAGGCAGATACGCAGTATTTT.

V usage is TRBV7-3 and J usage is TRBJ2-5; 10 bases align to TRBD2. Per the germline V gene, CDR1 is SGHTA and CDR2 is FQGTGA. The CDR3 is 15 residues long. J was trimmed by 1 base and V by 5 bases; bases with no gene match: 4. CDR3 nucleotides: TGTGCCAGCAGCCCGGGACTAGCGAGCCAAGAGACCCAGTACTTC. It specifies CASSPGLASQETQYF.

The CDR3 is CASLPAGASNFTEAFF. CDR3 DNA: TGTGCCAGTCTTCCGGCAGGGGCGTCGAATTTCACTGAAGCTTTCTTT. The chain has TRBV7-9 and TRBJ1-1; tentatively, D is TRBD1 (6 bases). Between the trimmed V and J ends, which lost 9 bases and 4 bases, there was a span of 24 bases. The CDR3 extends over 16 amino acids. CDR1 and CDR2 from the germline V gene are SEHNR and FQNEAQ (reference sequence).

The chain combines TRBV9 with TRBJ2-3; D not resolved. V dropped 1 base and J dropped 5 bases, with 11 bases sitting between them. The CDR3 runs 14 residues. CDR1 is SGDLS, CDR2 YYNGEE, per germline. The CDR3 DNA reads TGTGCCAGCAGCGTAATGGGGAATAAAGATACGCAGTATTTT. As protein: CASSVMGNKDTQYF.

This rearrangement joins TRBV19 to TRBJ2-7; 9 bases agree with TRBD1. The V and J ends lost 2 bases and 2 bases, in that order; junction bases with no gene match: 13. The V gene's germline CDR1 is LNHDA and CDR2 SQIVND (reference sequence). This CDR3 is built from 18 residues. CDR3 in DNA: TGTGCCAGTAGTATAATAGTTTCGGGGGACAGGGCAACCTACGAGCAGTACTTC. The encoded protein is CASSIIVSGDRATYEQYF.

In DNA form, the CDR3 reads TGTGCCAGCAGCTTCAGGGGGCCTTCCGGGGAGCTGTTTTTT. Translating it yields CASSFRGPSGELFF. The chain employs TRBV13 and TRBJ2-2; 8 bases fit TRBD1. The germline CDR1 and CDR2 sequences are PRHDT and FYEKMQ (reference sequence). J was trimmed by 6 bases and V by 3 bases; bases with no gene match: 3. The CDR3 runs to 14 residues.